This T cell receptor beta chain was sequenced in a study of CD8+ T cells in alopecia areata. General study findings and limits: During tofacitinib treatment, many expanded lesional clones remained in scalp and blood. Expanded CD8+ clones among the top 100, as well as scalp clonality, were significantly decreased by tofacitinib.

The treatment here: oral pan-JAK inhibitor, 5-10 mg twice daily. Note on this clone: Its antigen is not identified.

As the sequencing template, cDNA was produced by extracting RNA and reverse transcribing it. Libraries were prepared by immunoSEQ multiplex PCR; TCRdb keeps only in-frame clonotypes and omits some of them. The sample contains 200,000 to 250,000 clones, more than 45% of which appear only once. The CDR3 loop spans 12 amino acids. Trimming removed 2 bases from V and 5 bases from J, with 5 bases in between. Per germline, CDR1 MNHNS and CDR2 SASEGT. This specimen was CD4+ T cells sorted from blood, taken at week 4, from a patient treated with tofacitinib. The chain carries TRBV6-1 and TRBJ2-3, with no clear D. The origin of this receptor is a human donor with alopecia areata. DNA of the CDR3: TGTGCCAGCAGTGAAATCAGAGATACGCAGTATTTT. It specifies CASSEIRDTQYF.